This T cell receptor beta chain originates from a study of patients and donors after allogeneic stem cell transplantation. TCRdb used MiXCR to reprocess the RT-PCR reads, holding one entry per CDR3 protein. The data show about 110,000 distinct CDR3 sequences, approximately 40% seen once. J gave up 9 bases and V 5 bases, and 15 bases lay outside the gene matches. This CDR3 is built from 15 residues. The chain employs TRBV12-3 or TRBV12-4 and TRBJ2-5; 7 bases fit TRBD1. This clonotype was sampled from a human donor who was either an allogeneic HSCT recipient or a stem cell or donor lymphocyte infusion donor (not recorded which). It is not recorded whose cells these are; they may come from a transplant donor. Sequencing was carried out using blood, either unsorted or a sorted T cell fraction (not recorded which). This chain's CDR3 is CASSPVGQAFGAQYF. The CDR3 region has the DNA TGTGCCAGCAGTCCCGTAGGACAGGCGTTCGGGGCCCAGTACTTC.